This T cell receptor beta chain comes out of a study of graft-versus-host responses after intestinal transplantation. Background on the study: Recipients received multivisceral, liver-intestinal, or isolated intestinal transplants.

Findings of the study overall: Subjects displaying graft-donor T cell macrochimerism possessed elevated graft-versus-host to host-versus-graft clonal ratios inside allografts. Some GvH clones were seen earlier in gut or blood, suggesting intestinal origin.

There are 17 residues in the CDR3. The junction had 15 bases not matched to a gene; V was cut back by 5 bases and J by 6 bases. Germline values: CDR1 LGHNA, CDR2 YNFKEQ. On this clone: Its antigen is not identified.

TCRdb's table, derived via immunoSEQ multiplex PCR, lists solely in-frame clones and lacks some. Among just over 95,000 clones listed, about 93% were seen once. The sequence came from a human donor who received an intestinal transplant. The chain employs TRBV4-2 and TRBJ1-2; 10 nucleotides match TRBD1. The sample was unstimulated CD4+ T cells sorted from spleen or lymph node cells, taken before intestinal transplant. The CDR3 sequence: CASSLRDRGRQTDGYTF. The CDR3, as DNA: TGTGCCAGCAGCTTGCGGGACAGGGGCCGACAGACGGATGGCTACACCTTC.